The next 21 T cell receptor beta chains were all read from a single sample in a study of cytomegalovirus exposure and HLA in healthy donors. 13 Jbeta primers and 60 Vbeta primers were used for the PCR. Profiled with immunoSEQ multiplex PCR; TCRdb holds only in-frame clones, not every one. The repertoire table contains 45,000 or so clones. The sequenced sample was PBMCs. The source of these receptors is a male donor in good health and CMV-seronegative.

The gene calls are TRBV11-2 and TRBJ2-3; 10 bases match TRBD2. The CDR3 spans 17 residues. Germline loops: CDR1 SGHAT, CDR2 FQNNGV. Trimming cost V 1 base and J 4 bases; bases outside gene matches: 8. The CDR3 sequence is CASSLGLSGRAADTQYF. CDR3 sequence (DNA): TGTGCCAGCAGCTTAGGTCTCAGCGGGAGGGCCGCAGATACGCAGTATTTT.

The chain joins TRBV28 to TRBJ2-3; 8 nucleotides align to TRBD2. From germline, CDR1 is MDHEN and CDR2 SYDVKM. This CDR3 is 15 amino acids long. The ends lost 6 bases at V and 4 bases at J; junction bases unmatched: 9. For the CDR3, the DNA is TGTGCCAGCAGCTCCCCGGGACTAGATTCAGATACGCAGTATTTT. It codes for CASSSPGLDSDTQYF.

The rearrangement links TRBV7-9 to TRBJ2-7; 9 bases fit TRBD1. Trimming took 7 bases from V and 1 from J; bases not matched to a gene: 8. The CDR3 has 15 residues. CDR1 is SEHNR, CDR2 FQNEAQ, per germline (reference sequence). CDR3 in amino acids: CASTVGDRESYEQYF. CDR3 nucleotides: TGTGCCAGCACCGTTGGGGACAGGGAGTCCTACGAGCAGTACTTC.

CDR3 DNA sequence: TGTGCCAGCAGCCCCTTCACAGATACGCAGTATTTT. It translates to CASSPFTDTQYF. The genes are TRBV7-2 and TRBJ2-3, with unresolved D. The V end lost 5 bases, the J end lost 2 bases, and 5 bases lay between the germline ends. This CDR3 region has 12 residues. Germline CDR1 and CDR2: SGHTA and FQGNSA. Full variable domain (outside the CDR3, taken from reference TRBV7-2 and TRBJ2-3): GAGVSQSPSNKVTEKGKDVELRCDPISGHTALYWYRQSLGQGLEFLIYFQGNSAPDKSGLPSDRFSAERTGGSVSTLTIQRTQQEDSAVYLCASSPFTDTQYFGPGTRLTVL.

The CDR3: CASSLGGGTSGETQYF. The CDR3 nucleotides read TGTGCCAGCAGCTTAGGTGGAGGGACTAGCGGGGAGACCCAGTACTTC. The V call is TRBV11-2, the J call TRBJ2-5, with TRBD2 matching over 12 bases. The CDR3 has 16 residues. Germline V gives CDR1 SGHAT, CDR2 FQNNGV. V trimming: 1 base; J trimming: 5 bases; junction bases outside the gene matches: 5.

V is TRBV29-1 and J is TRBJ2-3; maybe TRBD1 (5 bases). Trimming took 4 bases from V and 5 from J, leaving 10 bases between them. Germline V gene data show CDR1 as SQVTM and CDR2 as ANQGSEA. CDR3 size: 12 residues. In DNA, the CDR3 is TGCAGCGTTGTCTCCGGACAAGATACGCAGTATTTT. Amino acids: CSVVSGQDTQYF.

V gene TRBV19 combines with J gene TRBJ2-3; TRBD1 aligns across 7 bases. The CDR3 totals 13 residues. J gave up 5 bases and V 6 bases, and 5 bases lay outside the gene matches. CDR1 is LNHDA, CDR2 SQIVND, per germline (reference sequence). CDR3 sequence reads: CASSLRDRDTQYF. The CDR3 region has the DNA TGTGCCAGTAGCCTCCGGGACAGAGATACGCAGTATTTT.

This clone shows up as medium-sized by frequency. The chain is built from TRBV19 and TRBJ2-1; TRBD1 is a possible D gene (5 bases). The CDR3 is 12 residues long. The V end lost 3 bases, the J end lost 5 bases, and 5 bases lay between the germline ends. Germline assignment: CDR1 LNHDA and CDR2 SQIVND (reference sequence). In DNA, the CDR3 is TGTGCCAGTAGTATGGGGCACAATGAGCAGTTCTTC. It translates to CASSMGHNEQFF.

This chain uses TRBV2 with TRBJ1-4; D gene ambiguous. Germline CDR1 and CDR2: SNHLY and FYNNEI. Trimming left V 2 bases short and J 8 bases short, with 15 bases between. The CDR3 is 15 amino acids. The CDR3 region is CASSESGLNREKLFF. CDR3 in DNA: TGTGCCAGCAGTGAATCAGGTCTTAATCGGGAAAAACTGTTTTTT.

Turning to this clone: Other nucleotide sequences from this sample produce the same CDR3. The rearrangement joins TRBV7-6 to TRBJ1-1; D is uncertain. The CDR3 totals 19 residues. V was pared by 10 bases and J by 0 bases, with 30 bases between. Looked up from germline, CDR1 is SGHVS and CDR2 is FNYEAQ. CDR3 amino acids: CATSPTGHPSGALNTEAFF. CDR3 sequence (DNA): TGTGCCACCAGTCCCACCGGTCACCCGTCGGGAGCACTGAACACTGAAGCTTTCTTT.

J is TRBJ2-1 and V is TRBV11-2; D might be TRBD2 (5 bases). Germline V gene lookup returns CDR1 SGHAT and CDR2 FQNNGV. The CDR3 length is 17 residues. Trimming cost V 8 bases and J 6 bases, with 26 bases left between them. CDR3 protein: CASRTLRGRRTANEQFF. In nucleotides, the CDR3 is TGTGCCAGCCGGACGTTGCGTGGGAGAAGGACTGCCAATGAGCAGTTCTTC.

The chain employs TRBV19 and TRBJ2-5; TRBD2 matches at 7 bases. CDR1 is LNHDA, CDR2 SQIVND, per germline (reference sequence). The CDR3 is 16 amino acids. V lost 3 bases, J lost 1 base, and 8 bases stayed unmatched. The CDR3 bases are TGTGCCAGTAGTATCGGACTAGGTGGGGGCCAAGAGACCCAGTACTTC. The encoded protein is CASSIGLGGGQETQYF.

The V gene is TRBV6-1, the J gene TRBJ2-5, with D possibly matching TRBD1 (5 bases). Looked up from germline, CDR1 is MNHNS and CDR2 is SASEGT. The CDR3 sequence is 14 residues long. V was pared by 1 base and J by 5 bases, with 11 bases between. CDR3 nucleotide sequence: TGTGCCAGCAGTGAAGAGGGGTTAGGGGAGACCCAGTACTTC. Translated, it gives CASSEEGLGETQYF.

V is TRBV5-4 and J is TRBJ1-2, with D possibly TRBD1 on 6 matching bases. Germline V gene lookup returns CDR1 SGHNT and CDR2 YYREEE (reference sequence). This CDR3 is 14 amino acids long. Deletions cut 5 bases from V and 4 bases from J, with 15 bases between. CDR3 DNA sequence: TGTGCCAGCAGTTTCATGGACAGTTCCTATGGCTACACCTTC. Its translation is CASSFMDSSYGYTF.

This sequence joins TRBV28 and TRBJ1-1; 7 bases line up with TRBD1. The CDR3 runs 12 residues. Trimming took 2 bases from V and 11 from J; bases not matched to a gene: 5. Germline loops: CDR1 MDHEN, CDR2 SYDVKM. CDR3 sequence (DNA): TGTGCCAGCAGTTTAAAGGGGGCTAAGGCTTTCTTT. Translation: CASSLKGAKAFF. The full variable domain, in which reference TRBV28 and TRBJ1-1 provide the parts outside the CDR3, is DVKVTQSSRYLVKRTGEKVFLECVQDMDHENMFWYRQDPGLGLRLIYFSYDVKMKEKGDIPEGYSVSREKKERFSLILESASTNQTSMYLCASSLKGAKAFFGQGTRLTVV.

This chain links TRBV9 with TRBJ2-1; D may be TRBD2 (6 bases). In germline, CDR1 is SGDLS, CDR2 YYNGEE. This CDR3 comprises 16 residues. The V end lost 3 bases, the J end lost 4 bases, and 17 bases lay between the germline ends. The CDR3, as DNA: TGTGCCAGCAGCGGGAGTTTAGCGGACAATTACAATGAGCAGTTCTTC. This gives the protein CASSGSLADNYNEQFF. The entire variable domain, with the rest obtained from reference TRBV9 and TRBJ2-1, is as follows: DSGVTQTPKHLITATGQRVTLRCSPRSGDLSVYWYQQSLDQGLQFLIQYYNGEERAKGNILERFSAQQFPDLHSELNLSSLELGDSALYFCASSGSLADNYNEQFFGPGTRLTVL.

The chain links TRBV7-8 to TRBJ1-5; D call uncertain. V dropped 3 bases and J dropped 1 base, with 7 bases sitting between them. The CDR3 length is 14 residues. Germline V gives CDR1 SGHVS, CDR2 FQNEAQ. The CDR3 DNA reads as TGTGCCAGCAGCTTCGCAGGCAGCAATCAGCCCCAGCATTTT. Its protein product is CASSFAGSNQPQHF. The complete variable domain, with remaining parts taken from reference TRBV7-8 and TRBJ1-5, reads GAGVSQSPRYKVAKRGQDVALRCDPISGHVSLFWYQQALGQGPEFLTYFQNEAQLDKSGLPSDRFFAERPEGSVSTLKIQRTQQEDSAVYLCASSFAGSNQPQHFGDGTRLSIL.

V gene TRBV18 combines with J gene TRBJ2-2; D perhaps matches TRBD2 (6 bases). Between the trimmed V and J ends, which lost 5 bases and 1 base, there was a span of 11 bases. This CDR3 spans 15 amino acids. CDR1 is KGHSH, CDR2 LQKENI, per germline. The CDR3 DNA is TGTGCCAGCTCAAATCGACTAGGGAACACCGGGGAGCTGTTTTTT. This sequence encodes CASSNRLGNTGELFF.

Comments on this clone: This likely comes from a read error, as the CDR3 has no conserved phenylalanine or tryptophan at its end. V and J are TRBV18 and TRBJ2-7; 8 positions agree with TRBD1. Germline CDR1 and CDR2: KGHSH and LQKENI. The CDR3 consists of 15 residues. Trimming took 4 bases from V and 6 from J; bases not matched to a gene: 11. The DNA for the CDR3 is TGTGCCAGCTCACTACTCGCCGGGACAGGTGGCGAGCAGTACCTC. Translated, it gives CASSLLAGTGGEQYL.

This chain connects TRBV28 to TRBJ1-4; TRBD1 might be the D (5 bases). Germline V gene data show CDR1 as MDHEN and CDR2 as SYDVKM. The V end was cut by 2 bases, the J end by 7 bases, with 11 bases between. CDR3 length: 14 residues. The CDR3 DNA is TGTGCCAGCAGTTTAGGAGGGACCGGTGAAAAACTGTTTTTT. Translated, it gives CASSLGGTGEKLFF.

The gene calls are TRBV18 and TRBJ2-1, with D perhaps matching TRBD2 (6 bases). CDR3 length equals 15 residues. V was trimmed by 1 base and J by 8 bases, leaving 15 bases between them. Germline assignment: CDR1 KGHSH and CDR2 LQKENI. The CDR3 region has the DNA TGTGCCAGCTCACCACGGAGGCGGGAAGGTGATGAGCAGTTCTTC. It is translated as CASSPRRREGDEQFF.